This entry is about one TCR beta chain. What it binds is not known. This CDR3 has 13 residues. With V trimmed by 2 bases and J by 4 bases, 5 bases remained unmatched. Germline V lookup: CDR1 GTSNPN, CDR2 SVGIG (reference sequence). The data are from a study of beta chain features in type 1 diabetes. Study-wide background: Summed over all samples, the examined sorted cells came to some 99 million. Study-level results: Patients and controls would share equally any PCR tilt toward shorter templates. For Type 1 diabetes patients, all four CD4+ subsets carried TCRB CDR3s that were moderately but significantly shorter.

The isolated RNA, all of it, was reverse transcribed, so expressed TCRB transcripts were what got sequenced. The assay was immunoSEQ multiplex PCR, and TCRdb's table has in-frame clones only and misses some. This table has 100,000 to 150,000 clones, roughly 17% appearing once. This chain links TRBV30 with TRBJ2-7; 7 nucleotides agree with TRBD1. The TCR comes from a man aged 18 to 30 with type 1 diabetes. The sample comprised central memory CD4+ T cells from blood. The CDR3 loop is CAWSPGQSYEQYF. CDR3 nucleotides: TGTGCCTGGAGTCCGGGACAGTCATACGAGCAGTACTTC.